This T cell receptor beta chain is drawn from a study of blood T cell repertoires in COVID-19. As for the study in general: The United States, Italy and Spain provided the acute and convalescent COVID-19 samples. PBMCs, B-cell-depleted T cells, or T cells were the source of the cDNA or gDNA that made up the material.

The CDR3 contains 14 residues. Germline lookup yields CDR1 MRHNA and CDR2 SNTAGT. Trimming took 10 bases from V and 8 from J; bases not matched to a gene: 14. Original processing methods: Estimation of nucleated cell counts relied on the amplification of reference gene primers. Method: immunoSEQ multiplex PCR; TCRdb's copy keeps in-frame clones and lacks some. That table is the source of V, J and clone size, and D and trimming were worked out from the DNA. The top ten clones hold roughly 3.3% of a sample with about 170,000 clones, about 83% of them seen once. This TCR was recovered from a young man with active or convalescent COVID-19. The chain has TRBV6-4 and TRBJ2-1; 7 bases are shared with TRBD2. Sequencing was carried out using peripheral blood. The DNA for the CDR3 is TGTGCCACCGCCGCCCAGGGAGGGGAGGATGAGCAGTTCTTC. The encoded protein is CATAAQGGEDEQFF.